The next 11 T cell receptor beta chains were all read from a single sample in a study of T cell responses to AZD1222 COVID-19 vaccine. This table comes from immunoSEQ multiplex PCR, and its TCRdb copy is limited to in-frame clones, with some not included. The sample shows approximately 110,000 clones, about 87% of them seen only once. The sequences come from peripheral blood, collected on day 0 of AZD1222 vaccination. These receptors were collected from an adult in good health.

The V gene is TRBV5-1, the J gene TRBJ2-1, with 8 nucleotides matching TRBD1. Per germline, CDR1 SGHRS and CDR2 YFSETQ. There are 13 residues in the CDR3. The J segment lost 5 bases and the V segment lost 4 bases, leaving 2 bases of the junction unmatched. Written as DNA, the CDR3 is TGCGCCAGCAGCCGGACAGGGCACAATGAGCAGTTCTTC. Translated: CASSRTGHNEQFF.

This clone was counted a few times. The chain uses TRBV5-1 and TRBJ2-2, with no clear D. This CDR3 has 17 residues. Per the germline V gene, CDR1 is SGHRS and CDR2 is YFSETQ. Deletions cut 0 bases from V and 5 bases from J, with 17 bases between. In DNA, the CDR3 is TGCGCCAGCAGCTTGGGGGCAAACTATGGAAGGACCGGGGAGCTGTTTTTT. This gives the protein CASSLGANYGRTGELFF.

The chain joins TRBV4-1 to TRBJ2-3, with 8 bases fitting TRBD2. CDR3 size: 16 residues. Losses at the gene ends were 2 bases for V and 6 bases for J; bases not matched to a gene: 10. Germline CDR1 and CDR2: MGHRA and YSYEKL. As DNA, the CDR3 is TGCGCCAGCAGCCAACAAACTAGCGGTTTTACGGATACGCAGTATTTT. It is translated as CASSQQTSGFTDTQYF.

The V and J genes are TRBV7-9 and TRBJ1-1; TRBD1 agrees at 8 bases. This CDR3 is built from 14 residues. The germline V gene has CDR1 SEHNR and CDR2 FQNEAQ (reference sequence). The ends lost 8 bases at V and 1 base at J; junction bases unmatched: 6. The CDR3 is CASGATGGNTEAFF. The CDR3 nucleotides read TGTGCCAGCGGGGCCACAGGGGGGAACACTGAAGCTTTCTTT.

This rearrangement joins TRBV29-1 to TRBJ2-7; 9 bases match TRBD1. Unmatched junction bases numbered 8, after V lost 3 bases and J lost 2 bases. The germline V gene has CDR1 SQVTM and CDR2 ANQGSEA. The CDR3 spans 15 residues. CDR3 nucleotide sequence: TGCAGCGTTGAGGGCTCTCGACAGGGGGCCTACGAGCAGTACTTC. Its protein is CSVEGSRQGAYEQYF.

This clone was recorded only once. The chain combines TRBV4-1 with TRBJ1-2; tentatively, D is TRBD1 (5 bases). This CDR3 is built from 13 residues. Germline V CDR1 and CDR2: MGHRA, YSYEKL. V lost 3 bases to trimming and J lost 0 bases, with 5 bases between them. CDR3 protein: CASSQTANYGYTF. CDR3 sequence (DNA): TGCGCCAGCAGCCAGACAGCTAACTATGGCTACACCTTC.

The CDR3 DNA reads as TGTGCCAGCAGCGTACAAGGGACAGGGAATCAGCCCCAGCATTTT. This encodes CASSVQGTGNQPQHF. The V gene is TRBV7-2, the J gene TRBJ1-5, with TRBD1 matching 9 bases. The ends lost 5 bases at V and 4 bases at J; junction bases unmatched: 6. The CDR3 is 15 residues long. Germline assignment: CDR1 SGHTA and CDR2 FQGNSA.

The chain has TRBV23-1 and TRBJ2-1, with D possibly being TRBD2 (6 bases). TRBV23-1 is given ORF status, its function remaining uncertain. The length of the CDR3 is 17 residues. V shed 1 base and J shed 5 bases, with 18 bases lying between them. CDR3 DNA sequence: TGCGCCAGCAGTCAATGGGGCGGGGAGCAGACTAACAATGAGCAGTTCTTC. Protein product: CASSQWGGEQTNNEQFF.

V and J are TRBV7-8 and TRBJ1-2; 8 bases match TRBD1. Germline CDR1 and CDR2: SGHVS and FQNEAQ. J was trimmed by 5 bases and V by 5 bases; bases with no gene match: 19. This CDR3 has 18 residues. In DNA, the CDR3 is TGTGCCAGCAGCACGAGACTGGCCAGCAGGGGGCTTGGGTATGGCTACACCTTC. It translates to CASSTRLASRGLGYGYTF.

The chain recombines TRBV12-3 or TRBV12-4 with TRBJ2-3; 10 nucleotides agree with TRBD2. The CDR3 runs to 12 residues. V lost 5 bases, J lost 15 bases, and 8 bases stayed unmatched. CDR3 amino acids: CASSRLAGWAYF. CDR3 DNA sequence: TGTGCCAGCAGTCGACTAGCGGGTTGGGCTTATTTT.

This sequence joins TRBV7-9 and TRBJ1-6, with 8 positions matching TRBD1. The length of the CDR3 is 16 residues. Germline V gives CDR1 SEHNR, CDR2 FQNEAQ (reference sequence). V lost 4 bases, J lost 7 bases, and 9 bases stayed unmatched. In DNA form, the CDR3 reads TGTGCCAGCAGCTCTATTACAGGGGGTGTAAATTCACCCCTCCACTTT. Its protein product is CASSSITGGVNSPLHF. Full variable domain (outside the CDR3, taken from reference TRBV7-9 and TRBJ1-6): DTGVSQNPRHKITKRGQNVTFRCDPISEHNRLYWYRQTLGQGPEFLTYFQNEAQLEKSRLLSDRFSAERPKGSFSTLEIQRTEQGDSAMYLCASSSITGGVNSPLHFGNGTRLTVT.